This TCR beta chain was obtained from a study of identical twins. Notes on the study in general: Excess sharing by twins proved weaker in beta out-of-frame sequences. The authors drew conclusions from cross-sectional statistical analysis rather than following the same donors.

The donors were all healthy and Caucasian. About this clonotype: The target antigen is unknown.

The CDR3 runs 18 residues. The germline V gene has CDR1 MNHNS and CDR2 SASEGT. V lost 5 bases and J lost 5; bases outside the gene matches: 17. TCRdb analysed the 5' RACE reads with MiXCR anew, one entry per CDR3 protein. The table has hundreds of thousands of distinct CDR3 sequences, 6% to 6.5% seen once. This chain uses TRBV6-1 with TRBJ2-5; 10 bases agree with TRBD2. Input material: naive T cells sorted from blood. The sequence was collected from a man between 18 and 29 years old in good health. CDR3 sequence (DNA): TGTGCCAGCAGTATTAGCCGGACTAGCGGAGGAAGGCGGGAGACCCAGTACTTC. This encodes CASSISRTSGGRRETQYF.